This is a list of T cell receptor beta chains from one sample in a study of T cell repertoires in aging, cancer and after chemotherapy. MiXCR was run by TCRdb on the multiplex PCR reads, yielding one entry per CDR3 protein. The sample has 2,000 to 2,500 distinct CDR3 sequences; 25% are singletons. Sequencing used blood. All receptors derive from a human donor with a solid tumor. Both conserved end residues are part of each CDR3. A D gene is named only where the DNA matches it firmly. The size entry is marked missing in some rows and otherwise reads once, few, many or a size class.

D gene	V gene	clone size	J gene	CDR3 protein	CDR3 DNA
NA	TRBV20-1	medium-sized	TRBJ2-7	CSASQGPRSEQYF	TGCAGTGCTAGCCAGGGCCCTCGTTCGGAGCAGTACTTC
TRBD2	TRBV12-3/TRBV12-4	NA	TRBJ2-7	CASILRGLAGDEQYF	TGTGCCAGCATTTTACGGGGACTAGCGGGAGACGAGCAGTACTTC
NA	TRBV10-2	medium-sized	TRBJ2-5	CASNGPQETQYF	TGCGCCAGCAACGGGCCCCAAGAGACCCAGTACTTC
NA	TRBV30	medium-sized	TRBJ2-5	CAWSVLGLLYQETQYF	TGTGCCTGGAGTGTACTGGGACTTCTGTACCAAGAGACCCAGTACTTC
NA	TRBV4-1	NA	TRBJ1-2	CASSQDQAAGSGYTF	TGCGCCAGCAGCCAAGATCAGGCTGCCGGCAGTGGCTACACCTTC
NA	TRBV27	NA	TRBJ2-7	CASSERASYEQYF	TGTGCCAGCAGTGAACGGGCCTCCTACGAGCAGTACTTC
NA	TRBV12-3/TRBV12-4	NA	TRBJ2-1	CASSLVSGKDDNEQFF	TGTGCCAGCAGTTTAGTATCCGGGAAAGACGACAATGAGCAGTTCTTC
NA	TRBV20-1	medium-sized	TRBJ1-2	CSPGGYTF	TGCAGCCCAGGAGGCTACACCTTC
NA	TRBV5-8	once	TRBJ2-7	CASSLGQVFASDEQYF	TGTGCCAGCAGCTTGGGACAGGTCTTCGCTTCGGACGAGCAGTACTTC
NA	TRBV19	medium-sized	TRBJ2-7	CASSIGPGGGYEQYF	TGTGCCAGTAGTATAGGTCCGGGGGGCGGCTACGAGCAGTACTTC
NA	TRBV7-6	medium-sized	TRBJ2-5	CASSLDSLRRTAQYF	TGTGCCAGCAGCTTGGACAGCCTAAGGAGAACGGCCCAGTACTTC
TRBD1	TRBV20-1	NA	TRBJ1-1	CSARDWDRGLNTEAFF	TGCAGTGCTAGAGATTGGGACAGGGGGCTGAACACTGAAGCTTTCTTT
NA	TRBV12-3/TRBV12-4	medium-sized	TRBJ1-5	CASSSGGYSNQPQHF	TGTGCCAGCAGTTCTGGAGGTTATAGCAATCAGCCCCAGCATTTT
TRBD2	TRBV7-2	NA	TRBJ2-6	CASRDLSGRASGANVLTF	TGTGCCAGCAGGGACCTAAGCGGGAGGGCCTCTGGGGCCAACGTCCTGACTTTC
TRBD1	TRBV10-2	NA	TRBJ1-2	CASTPDRGRNYGYTF	TGCGCCAGCACCCCCGACAGGGGGCGAAACTATGGCTACACCTTC
NA	TRBV10-3	large	TRBJ2-3	CAISDVDTQYF	TGTGCCATCAGTGACGTAGATACGCAGTATTTT
TRBD1	TRBV29-1	NA	TRBJ2-7	CSSGTGGYEQYF	TGCAGCTCTGGGACAGGGGGCTACGAGCAGTACTTC
NA	TRBV6-5	medium-sized	TRBJ1-6	CASSYFQDRNSPLHF	TGTGCCAGCAGTTACTTTCAGGACAGAAATTCACCCCTCCACTTT
TRBD2	TRBV10-2	NA	TRBJ2-1	CASTPTSGSDEQFF	TGCGCCAGCACCCCAACTAGCGGGAGCGATGAGCAGTTCTTC
TRBD1	TRBV4-1	NA	TRBJ1-2	CASSQRDRVGDYGYTF	TGCGCCAGCAGCCAGAGAGACAGGGTGGGAGACTATGGCTACACCTTC
NA	TRBV6-2/TRBV6-3	medium-sized	TRBJ2-5	CASSYWSRGGPQETQYF	TGTGCCAGCAGTTATTGGAGTCGAGGGGGACCGCAAGAGACCCAGTACTTC
TRBD1	TRBV6-5	medium-sized	TRBJ2-7	CASSYSQGPEQYF	TGTGCCAGCAGTTACTCACAGGGGCCAGAGCAGTACTTC
TRBD2	TRBV6-2/TRBV6-3	medium-sized	TRBJ2-5	CASSFVREGETQYF	TGTGCCAGCAGTTTCGTCCGGGAGGGGGAGACCCAGTACTTC
NA	TRBV20-1	few	TRBJ1-1	CSANGEGSGDTEAFF	TGCAGTGCTAATGGGGAGGGGTCGGGGGACACTGAAGCTTTCTTT
NA	TRBV7-3	few	TRBJ2-2	CASSSTGGEFANTGELFF	TGTGCCAGCAGCTCCACCGGTGGGGAATTCGCGAACACCGGGGAGCTGTTTTTT
NA	TRBV6-5	few	TRBJ1-1	CASSYELSVFGLSEENTEAFF	TGTGCCAGCAGTTACGAATTGAGTGTTTTTGGCCTTTCAGAAGAGAACACTGAAGCTTTCTTT
TRBD1	TRBV5-1	few	TRBJ2-7	CASSLYVPGQDYEQYF	TGCGCCAGCAGCCTTTACGTCCCGGGACAGGACTACGAGCAGTACTTC
TRBD2	TRBV20-1	few	TRBJ2-7	CSAYFSGSREQYF	TGCAGTGCATATTTTAGCGGGAGTCGCGAGCAGTACTTC
NA	TRBV19	medium-sized	TRBJ2-2	CASNVQLISRPGELFF	TGTGCCTCTAACGTGCAGTTGATTTCCCGACCCGGGGAGCTGTTTTTT
NA	TRBV6-4	medium-sized	TRBJ2-2	CASSGVSGQNTGELFF	TGTGCCAGCAGTGGCGTTTCCGGGCAGAACACCGGGGAGCTGTTTTTT
TRBD1	TRBV9	medium-sized	TRBJ1-2	CASSGAQTGEFGYTF	TGTGCCAGCAGCGGAGCCCAGACAGGGGAATTTGGCTACACCTTC
NA	TRBV27	medium-sized	TRBJ1-1	CASSAQRNTEAFF	TGTGCCAGCAGTGCGCAGAGGAACACTGAAGCTTTCTTT
NA	TRBV27	medium-sized	TRBJ1-2	CASSPVEGGDYGYTF	TGTGCCAGCAGTCCGGTAGAGGGGGGCGACTATGGCTACACCTTC
TRBD2	TRBV5-1	few	TRBJ2-2	CASSTPRGGARTGELFF	TGCGCCAGCAGTACCCCCCGCGGGGGGGCGAGAACCGGGGAGCTGTTTTTT
TRBD1	TRBV18	medium-sized	TRBJ1-6	CASSPGTANSPLHF	TGTGCCAGCTCACCCGGGACAGCTAATTCACCCCTCCACTTT
NA	TRBV10-3	few	TRBJ1-1	CAITEFWGRRRGQPLEAFF	TGTGCCATCACCGAATTTTGGGGCCGGAGGAGGGGCCAACCCCTTGAAGCTTTCTTT
TRBD2	TRBV10-1	medium-sized	TRBJ2-5	CASSSGGYTSAEETQYF	TGCGCCAGCAGTTCCGGGGGTTATACTAGCGCCGAGGAGACCCAGTACTTC